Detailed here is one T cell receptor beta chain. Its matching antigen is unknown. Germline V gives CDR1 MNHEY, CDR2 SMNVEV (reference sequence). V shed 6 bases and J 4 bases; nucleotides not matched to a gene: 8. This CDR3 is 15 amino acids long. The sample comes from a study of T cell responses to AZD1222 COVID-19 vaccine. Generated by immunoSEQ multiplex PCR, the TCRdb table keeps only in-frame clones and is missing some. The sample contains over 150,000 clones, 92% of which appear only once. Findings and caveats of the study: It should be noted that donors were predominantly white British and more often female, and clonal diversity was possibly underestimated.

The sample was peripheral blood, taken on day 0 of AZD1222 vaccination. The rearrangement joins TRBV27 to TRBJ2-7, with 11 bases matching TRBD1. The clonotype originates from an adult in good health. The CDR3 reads CASRILGTGGYEQYF. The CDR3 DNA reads TGTGCCAGCAGGATCCTGGGGACAGGGGGATACGAGCAGTACTTC.